Following are 18 T cell receptor beta chains from one sample sequenced in a study of blood T cell repertoires in COVID-19. Only in-frame clones appear in the TCRdb table, and some are missing; sequencing was by immunoSEQ multiplex PCR. The profile shows nearly 45,000 clones, around nine tenths of them singletons. The sample was peripheral blood. The receptors come from a man aged 40-49 years with COVID-19, enrolled during active disease.

The chain has TRBV12-3 or TRBV12-4 and TRBJ2-3, with TRBD2 identical over 7 bases. V gave up 0 bases and J gave up 6 bases; unmatched junction bases: 0. The CDR3 is 13 residues long. CDR3 sequence (DNA): TGTGCCAGCAGTTTAGCGACTAGCGATACGCAGTATTTT. Translating it yields CASSLATSDTQYF.

This clone was seen once. This sequence joins TRBV28 and TRBJ1-3; D is possibly TRBD1 (6 bases). Trimming took off 7 bases at V and 1 base at J, with 11 bases between the two ends. This CDR3 spans 14 amino acids. Germline CDR1 MDHEN, CDR2 SYDVKM. The CDR3 here is CASTTQGSGNTIYF. Here the CDR3 DNA reads TGTGCCAGCACCACCCAGGGGTCTGGAAACACCATATATTTT.

The J gene is TRBJ1-2, the V gene TRBV27; D possibly corresponds to TRBD1 (5 bases). Deletions cut 8 bases from V and 5 bases from J, with 18 bases between. CDR1 and CDR2 from the germline V gene are MNHEY and SMNVEV (reference sequence). The CDR3 spans 14 residues. The CDR3, as DNA: TGTGCCAGCCTCGCCTTGGGGCAGGGTTATGGCTACACCTTC. This codes for CASLALGQGYGYTF.

V usage is TRBV30 and J usage is TRBJ1-1; unclear D gene. Trimming took off 2 bases at V and 1 base at J, with 5 bases between the two ends. This CDR3 comprises 12 residues. Germline V gene sequence: CDR1 GTSNPN, CDR2 SVGIG (reference sequence). Here the CDR3 reads CAWSSRNTEAFF. Written as DNA, the CDR3 is TGTGCCTGGAGTTCGAGGAACACTGAAGCTTTCTTT.

The rearrangement uses TRBV30 and TRBJ1-2, with 9 bases fitting TRBD1. Trimming cost V 2 bases and J 9 bases; bases outside gene matches: 13. Germline values: CDR1 GTSNPN, CDR2 SVGIG (reference sequence). CDR3 length equals 15 residues. CDR3 sequence: CAWSHLISGTGSYTF. The CDR3 region has the DNA TGTGCCTGGAGTCATCTTATATCAGGGACAGGGAGCTACACCTTC. Drawing the rest from reference TRBV30 and TRBJ1-2, the complete variable domain is SQTIHQWPATLVQPVGSPLSLECTVEGTSNPNLYWYRQAAGRGLQLLFYSVGIGQISSEVPQNLSASRPQDRQFILSSKKLLLSDSGFYLCAWSHLISGTGSYTFGSGTRLTVV.

This sequence joins TRBV29-1 and TRBJ1-1, with a possible D match to TRBD1 (6 bases). The germline V gene encodes CDR1 SQVTM and CDR2 ANQGSEA. The CDR3 covers 11 residues. Trimming shortened V by 6 bases and J by 1 base, and 6 bases separated the two germline ends. The CDR3 bases are TGCAGCGTGACAGGGAACACTGAAGCTTTCTTT. Translation: CSVTGNTEAFF.

This chain links TRBV10-2 with TRBJ1-1; D unresolved. Germline CDR1 is WSHSY and CDR2 is SAAADI. This CDR3 contains 14 residues. The germline V and J ends were trimmed by 3 bases and 5 bases, with 13 bases remaining between them. CDR3 amino acids: CASSDDEFWTEAFF. The CDR3 nucleotides are TGCGCCAGCAGTGATGATGAGTTTTGGACTGAAGCTTTCTTT.

The V gene is TRBV29-1, the J gene TRBJ2-3, with 7 bases aligning to TRBD1. V gave up 3 bases and J gave up 4 bases; unmatched junction bases: 4. The CDR3 has 13 residues. From germline, CDR1 is SQVTM and CDR2 ANQGSEA. CDR3 DNA sequence: TGCAGCGTTGATTGGGACAGCCCAGATACGCAGTATTTT. Its translation is CSVDWDSPDTQYF.

The genes are TRBV15 and TRBJ2-7, with 7 bases lining up with TRBD2. The J segment lost 5 bases and the V segment lost 3 bases, leaving 10 bases of the junction unmatched. The CDR3 consists of 15 residues. The V gene's germline CDR1 is LNHNV and CDR2 YYDKDF (reference sequence). CDR3 sequence: CATSSRERDPNEQYF. CDR3 bases: TGTGCCACCAGCAGTCGGGAGCGGGACCCTAACGAGCAGTACTTC.

V is TRBV4-1 and J is TRBJ2-2; D uncertain. This CDR3 has 17 amino acids. Trimming stripped 4 bases from V and 2 bases from J, with 17 bases between. Germline lookup yields CDR1 MGHRA and CDR2 YSYEKL. The DNA for the CDR3 is TGCGCCAGCAGCCGTGGGTCCGTGTCAGGTAACACCGGGGAGCTGTTTTTT. Amino acid sequence: CASSRGSVSGNTGELFF.

The J gene is TRBJ2-1, the V gene TRBV10-1, with 9 bases lining up with TRBD1. Germline CDR1 reads WNHNN; CDR2 reads SYGVQD (reference sequence). The CDR3 has 14 amino acids. V dropped 6 bases and J dropped 6; count of bases not matched to a gene: 6. This chain's CDR3 is CASSLQGARNEQFF. The DNA for the CDR3 is TGCGCCAGCAGCCTACAGGGGGCGCGCAATGAGCAGTTCTTC.

This clone was observed once. The rearrangement joins TRBV3-1 (or the pseudogene TRBV3-2) to TRBJ1-1; D not resolved. CDR1 LGHDT and CDR2 YNNKEL come from the germline V gene (reference sequence). Trimming stripped 2 bases from V and 0 bases from J, with 19 bases between. The CDR3 contains 18 residues. The DNA for the CDR3 is TGTGCCAGCAGCCAACAGTATCATTCCTCACCCCTGAACACTGAAGCTTTCTTT. Encoded protein: CASSQQYHSSPLNTEAFF.

The genes are TRBV3-1 (or the pseudogene TRBV3-2) and TRBJ2-1; D perhaps matches TRBD2 (5 bases). From germline, CDR1 is LGHDT and CDR2 YNNKEL (reference sequence). Trimming cost V 0 bases and J 7 bases, with 13 bases left between them. The CDR3 is 15 amino acids. The CDR3 loop is CASSQDGLPGNEQFF. The CDR3 DNA is TGTGCCAGCAGCCAAGACGGTCTCCCGGGGAATGAGCAGTTCTTC.

The rearrangement uses TRBV29-1 and TRBJ1-1; D ambiguous. Germline CDR1 SQVTM, CDR2 ANQGSEA. The CDR3 extends over 10 amino acids. V gave up 6 bases and J gave up 7 bases, with 9 bases separating them. The CDR3 DNA reads as TGCAGCGTCACACAGATTGAAGCTTTCTTT. Its protein is CSVTQIEAFF.

The chain joins TRBV19 to TRBJ2-2; TRBD2 agrees at 7 bases. From germline, CDR1 is LNHDA and CDR2 SQIVND (reference sequence). The CDR3 contains 17 residues. With V trimmed by 0 bases and J by 0 bases, 4 bases remained unmatched. This chain's CDR3 is CASSIDASGTNTGELFF. The CDR3 DNA is TGTGCCAGTAGTATAGACGCGAGCGGGACGAACACCGGGGAGCTGTTTTTT.

This rearrangement joins TRBV10-3 to TRBJ2-3; 7 bases are a match to TRBD2. Germline loops: CDR1 ENHRY, CDR2 SYGVKD. V gave up 0 bases and J gave up 0 bases; unmatched junction bases: 3. The CDR3 has 16 residues. The CDR3 DNA follows: TGTGCCATCAGTGAGTCGCTAGCGGAAAGCACAGATACGCAGTATTTT. Its protein product is CAISESLAESTDTQYF.

The genes are TRBV2 and TRBJ2-5; 9 bases fit TRBD1. The CDR3 extends over 15 amino acids. The V gene's germline CDR1 is SNHLY and CDR2 FYNNEI. Trimming at V came to 3 bases and at J to 7 bases, leaving 9 bases not matched to a gene. CDR3 sequence reads: CASSDGTGSPRTQYF. The CDR3 DNA reads as TGTGCCAGCAGTGATGGGACAGGGAGCCCACGGACCCAGTACTTC.

J is TRBJ2-7 and V is TRBV6-7; 7 bases map to TRBD2. TRBV6-7 is known as an ORF, though its function is uncertain. The length of the CDR3 is 14 residues. V trimming: 11 bases; J trimming: 2 bases; junction bases outside the gene matches: 12. CDR3 coding DNA: TGTGCCGCCCCCTTATCTAGCGGCACCTACGAGCAGTACTTC. Translation gives CAAPLSSGTYEQYF.